This TCR beta chain was profiled in a study of cytomegalovirus exposure and HLA in healthy donors. Study conclusions and caveats: Most CMV-associated TCR beta chains appeared HLA-restricted in a later analysis. It was approximately 150 TCR beta chains that were listed as cytomegalovirus-associated.

Germline CDR1 MNHEY, CDR2 SVGAGI. The CDR3 contains 14 residues. Concerning this clone: Its target is not known. The junction and the germline gene differ at one end; a read error may be behind it.

This PCR relied on a set of 60 Vbeta primers and 13 Jbeta primers. The assay was immunoSEQ multiplex PCR, and TCRdb's table has in-frame clones only and misses some. This sample has about 140,000 clones, with roughly four fifths found just once. The sample comprised PBMCs. The V gene is TRBV6-5, the J gene TRBJ2-7; TRBD2 aligns across 7 bases. The TCR sequence derives from a man in his late teens or twenties in good health and CMV-seropositive. CDR3 protein: CATSGGGLSCEQYF. CDR3 in DNA: TGTGCCACCTCGGGAGGAGGGCTCTCCTGCGAGCAGTACTTC.